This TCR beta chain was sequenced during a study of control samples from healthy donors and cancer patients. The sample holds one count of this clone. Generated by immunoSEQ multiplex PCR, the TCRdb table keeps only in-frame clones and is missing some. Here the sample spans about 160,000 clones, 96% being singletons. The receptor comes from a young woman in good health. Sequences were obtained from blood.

CDR3: CASSLGGPNNEQFF. DNA of the CDR3: TGTGCCAGCAGTTTAGGAGGCCCTAACAATGAGCAGTTCTTC. The rearrangement joins TRBV27 to TRBJ2-1; the D gene is possibly TRBD2 (5 bases). The germline V and J ends were trimmed by 2 bases and 5 bases, with 10 bases remaining between them. The CDR3 sequence is 14 residues long. Germline CDR1 and CDR2: MNHEY and SMNVEV (reference sequence).